Listed below are T cell receptor beta chains from one sample, sequenced in a study of read filtering for tumor transcriptome and immune sequencing. Each CDR3 protein is one row after TCRdb ran MiXCR on the reads. The table lists 90,000 to 95,000 distinct CDR3 sequences, about 22% of them singletons. Sequenced sample: a population of CD138-negative cells sorted from bone marrow. All receptors derive from a donor at least 40 years old with multiple myeloma. CDR3s include the opening cysteine and the closing phenylalanine or tryptophan. Each record gives: CDR3 protein, CDR3 DNA, V gene, J gene, clone size, D gene. A D gene is named only where the DNA matches it firmly. Clone sizes are given selectively: once, few, many, or a class where the clone is expanded.

cdr3_aa: CASSTGSLSYEQYF
cdr3_nt: TGTGCCAGCAGTACAGGGTCACTATCCTACGAGCAGTACTTC
v_call: TRBV2
j_call: TRBJ2-7
clone_size: few
d_call: -

cdr3_aa: CAWRKQGAAGYTF
cdr3_nt: TGTGCCTGGAGGAAACAGGGGGCAGCTGGCTACACCTTC
v_call: TRBV30
j_call: TRBJ1-2
clone_size: few
d_call: TRBD1

cdr3_aa: CSVPGGTEAFF
cdr3_nt: TGCAGCGTCCCGGGGGGCACTGAAGCTTTCTTT
v_call: TRBV29-1
j_call: TRBJ1-1
clone_size: many
d_call: -

cdr3_aa: CASRVSGGASPGELFF
cdr3_nt: TGTGCCAGCAGGGTTAGCGGGGGGGCCTCCCCCGGGGAGCTGTTTTTT
v_call: TRBV2
j_call: TRBJ2-2
clone_size: many
d_call: TRBD2

cdr3_aa: CASRAGTGEVQPQHF
cdr3_nt: TGTGCCAGCAGAGCCGGGACAGGGGAGGTTCAGCCCCAGCATTTT
v_call: TRBV6-1
j_call: TRBJ1-5
clone_size: many
d_call: TRBD1

cdr3_aa: CAGSSGLAGYNEQSF
cdr3_nt: TGCGCCGGCAGTTCTGGACTAGCGGGGTACAATGAGCAGTCCTTC
v_call: TRBV27
j_call: TRBJ2-1
clone_size: -
d_call: TRBD2

cdr3_aa: CSARRRTNPTGELFF
cdr3_nt: TGCAGTGCTAGACGGCGAACGAATCCAACCGGGGAGCTGTTTTTT
v_call: TRBV20-1
j_call: TRBJ2-2
clone_size: few
d_call: -

cdr3_aa: CSVGIRGGQETQYF
cdr3_nt: TGCAGCGTTGGGATTAGGGGGGGGCAAGAGACCCAGTACTTC
v_call: TRBV29-1
j_call: TRBJ2-5
clone_size: -
d_call: -

cdr3_aa: CASSARGTGGTEAFF
cdr3_nt: TGTGCCAGCAGCGCTCGGGGGACAGGGGGCACTGAAGCTTTCTTT
v_call: TRBV11-2
j_call: TRBJ1-1
clone_size: many
d_call: TRBD1

cdr3_aa: CASSLTRTSGVQETQYF
cdr3_nt: TGTGCTAGCAGCCTAACCCGGACTAGCGGGGTTCAAGAGACCCAGTACTTC
v_call: TRBV7-7
j_call: TRBJ2-5
clone_size: many
d_call: TRBD2

cdr3_aa: CASSINSGNTIYF
cdr3_nt: TGTGCCAGTAGTATCAACTCTGGAAACACCATATATTTT
v_call: TRBV19
j_call: TRBJ1-3
clone_size: -
d_call: -

cdr3_aa: CASSLNSMNNEQFF
cdr3_nt: TGCGCCAGCAGCCTGAATAGTATGAACAATGAGCAGTTCTTC
v_call: TRBV5-1
j_call: TRBJ2-1
clone_size: medium-sized
d_call: -

cdr3_aa: CASTKGQGNTEAFF
cdr3_nt: TGCGCCAGCACGAAGGGACAGGGCAACACTGAAGCTTTCTTT
v_call: TRBV5-1
j_call: TRBJ1-1
clone_size: -
d_call: TRBD1

cdr3_aa: CASSNRPRDRVEQPQHF
cdr3_nt: TGTGCCAGTAGTAACCGACCCCGGGACAGGGTTGAGCAGCCCCAGCATTTT
v_call: TRBV19
j_call: TRBJ1-5
clone_size: -
d_call: TRBD1

cdr3_aa: CASSPSMDRGNGYTF
cdr3_nt: TGTGCCAGCAGCCCGAGCATGGACAGGGGGAATGGCTACACCTTC
v_call: TRBV28
j_call: TRBJ1-2
clone_size: -
d_call: TRBD1

cdr3_aa: CASSSAGAGTGELFF
cdr3_nt: TGTGCCAGCAGCTCTGCCGGAGCGGGCACCGGGGAGCTGTTTTTT
v_call: TRBV6-2/TRBV6-3
j_call: TRBJ2-2
clone_size: many
d_call: -

cdr3_aa: CASSGSENQPQHF
cdr3_nt: TGTGCCAGCAGTGGATCTGAGAATCAGCCCCAGCATTTT
v_call: TRBV2
j_call: TRBJ1-5
clone_size: few
d_call: -

cdr3_aa: CASSVGDSGYNEQFF
cdr3_nt: TGTGCCAGCAGCGTAGGGGACAGCGGCTACAATGAGCAGTTCTTC
v_call: TRBV2
j_call: TRBJ2-1
clone_size: few
d_call: TRBD1

cdr3_aa: CASSSDRADTGELFF
cdr3_nt: TGCGCCAGCAGCTCGGACAGGGCTGACACCGGGGAGCTGTTTTTT
v_call: TRBV5-1
j_call: TRBJ2-2
clone_size: few
d_call: TRBD1

cdr3_aa: CASSLEGAVIGKLFF
cdr3_nt: TGTGCCAGCAGCTTAGAAGGGGCCGTCATTGGAAAACTGTTTTTT
v_call: TRBV7-9
j_call: TRBJ1-4
clone_size: many
d_call: -

cdr3_aa: CASSLVAGTPTDEQYF
cdr3_nt: TGCGCCAGCAGCTTGGTAGCCGGGACACCCACTGACGAGCAGTACTTC
v_call: TRBV5-1
j_call: TRBJ2-7
clone_size: many
d_call: -

cdr3_aa: CASSPADGKETQYF
cdr3_nt: TGTGCCAGCAGCCCGGCGGACGGAAAAGAGACCCAGTACTTC
v_call: TRBV28
j_call: TRBJ2-5
clone_size: many
d_call: -

cdr3_aa: CASSESKNIQYF
cdr3_nt: TGTGCCAGCAGTGAAAGCAAAAACATTCAGTACTTC
v_call: TRBV6-1
j_call: TRBJ2-4
clone_size: many
d_call: -

cdr3_aa: CASSAFAGPDTGDTIYF
cdr3_nt: TGCGCCAGCAGCGCGTTCGCCGGCCCTGATACTGGAGACACCATATATTTT
v_call: TRBV5-1
j_call: TRBJ1-3
clone_size: -
d_call: -

cdr3_aa: CASSLVATSYNEQFF
cdr3_nt: TGTGCCAGCAGTTTAGTAGCGACCTCCTACAATGAGCAGTTCTTC
v_call: TRBV28
j_call: TRBJ2-1
clone_size: many
d_call: -

cdr3_aa: CASRKGGPAEKLLF
cdr3_nt: TGCGCCAGCAGGAAGGGGGGGCCAGCTGAAAAACTGCTTTTT
v_call: TRBV5-1
j_call: TRBJ1-4
clone_size: -
d_call: -

cdr3_aa: CASSETRDNTQYF
cdr3_nt: TGTGCCAGCAGCGAGACTAGAGATAATACGCAGTATTTT
v_call: TRBV7-2
j_call: TRBJ2-3
clone_size: -
d_call: -

cdr3_aa: CASSRGLPDTQYF
cdr3_nt: TGTGCCAGTAGTCGGGGTCTGCCAGATACGCAGTATTTT
v_call: TRBV19
j_call: TRBJ2-3
clone_size: few
d_call: -

cdr3_aa: CASIPSGGETQYF
cdr3_nt: TGTGCCAGCATCCCCTCTGGAGGAGAGACCCAGTACTTC
v_call: TRBV12-3/TRBV12-4
j_call: TRBJ2-5
clone_size: many
d_call: -

cdr3_aa: CASSPLGGGGSGFSTDTQYF
cdr3_nt: TGTGCCAGCAGCCCCCTCGGCGGGGGGGGCAGTGGGTTTAGCACAGATACGCAGTATTTT
v_call: TRBV9
j_call: TRBJ2-3
clone_size: few
d_call: TRBD2

cdr3_aa: CSARLIPGPYSNQPQHF
cdr3_nt: TGCAGTGCTAGATTGATCCCGGGGCCTTATAGCAATCAGCCCCAGCATTTT
v_call: TRBV20-1
j_call: TRBJ1-5
clone_size: -
d_call: -

cdr3_aa: CASSLAGGSSNYGYTF
cdr3_nt: TGCGCCAGCAGCTTGGCCGGCGGCAGCTCTAACTATGGCTACACCTTC
v_call: TRBV5-1
j_call: TRBJ1-2
clone_size: -
d_call: -

cdr3_aa: CASQRYRVDYEQYF
cdr3_nt: TGTGCCAGCCAAAGGTACAGGGTCGACTACGAGCAGTACTTC
v_call: TRBV5-6
j_call: TRBJ2-7
clone_size: few
d_call: -

cdr3_aa: CATSDPNTEAFF
cdr3_nt: TGTGCCACCAGTGACCCAAACACTGAAGCTTTCTTT
v_call: TRBV24-1
j_call: TRBJ1-1
clone_size: many
d_call: -

cdr3_aa: CASRHRQGGTGELFF
cdr3_nt: TGTGCCAGCAGACACAGACAGGGAGGCACCGGGGAGCTGTTTTTT
v_call: TRBV28
j_call: TRBJ2-2
clone_size: many
d_call: -

cdr3_aa: CASSFVANTIYF
cdr3_nt: TGTGCCAGCAGTTTCGTGGCGAACACCATATATTTT
v_call: TRBV12-3/TRBV12-4
j_call: TRBJ1-3
clone_size: few
d_call: -

cdr3_aa: CASSPIAGEGDTQYF
cdr3_nt: TGTGCCAGCAGCCCTATAGCGGGGGAGGGAGATACGCAGTATTTT
v_call: TRBV28
j_call: TRBJ2-3
clone_size: -
d_call: TRBD2

cdr3_aa: CASSQRWAGGVQETQYF
cdr3_nt: TGTGCCAGCAGCCAGCGTTGGGCAGGGGGTGTCCAAGAGACCCAGTACTTC
v_call: TRBV14
j_call: TRBJ2-5
clone_size: many
d_call: TRBD1

cdr3_aa: CASSYAFADTQYF
cdr3_nt: TGTGCCAGCAGTTATGCTTTTGCAGATACGCAGTATTTT
v_call: TRBV28
j_call: TRBJ2-3
clone_size: many
d_call: -

cdr3_aa: CASSNGTPLHF
cdr3_nt: TGTGCCAGCAGCAACGGGACACCCCTCCACTTT
v_call: TRBV2
j_call: TRBJ1-6
clone_size: many
d_call: -

cdr3_aa: CASRYRDKNTEAFF
cdr3_nt: TGTGCCAGCAGATACCGGGACAAGAACACTGAAGCTTTCTTT
v_call: TRBV5-5
j_call: TRBJ1-1
clone_size: many
d_call: -

cdr3_aa: CAWRRATNEKLFF
cdr3_nt: TGTGCCTGGAGAAGAGCAACTAATGAAAAACTGTTTTTT
v_call: TRBV30
j_call: TRBJ1-4
clone_size: many
d_call: -

cdr3_aa: CASSRGGQGFYEQYF
cdr3_nt: TGTGCCAGCAGCCGGGGGGGACAGGGATTCTACGAGCAGTACTTC
v_call: TRBV11-2
j_call: TRBJ2-7
clone_size: few
d_call: -

cdr3_aa: CASSPPRTVNTEAFF
cdr3_nt: TGTGCCAGCAGCCCACCCCGCACGGTGAACACTGAAGCTTTCTTT
v_call: TRBV11-2
j_call: TRBJ1-1
clone_size: many
d_call: -

cdr3_aa: CASSLEAGYGTQYF
cdr3_nt: TGTGCCAGCAGCCTCGAAGCCGGGTACGGGACCCAGTACTTC
v_call: TRBV7-9
j_call: TRBJ2-5
clone_size: -
d_call: -

cdr3_aa: CASSDKKETQYF
cdr3_nt: TGTGCCAGCAGCGACAAGAAAGAGACCCAGTACTTC
v_call: TRBV7-8
j_call: TRBJ2-5
clone_size: many
d_call: -

cdr3_aa: CSASLAGGRSGELFF
cdr3_nt: TGCAGTGCTAGTCTGGCGGGGGGGCGGAGCGGGGAGCTGTTTTTT
v_call: TRBV20-1
j_call: TRBJ2-2
clone_size: many
d_call: TRBD2

cdr3_aa: CASSQGRWASTDTQYF
cdr3_nt: TGTGCCAGCAGCCAAGGTAGGTGGGCTAGCACAGATACGCAGTATTTT
v_call: TRBV3-1
j_call: TRBJ2-3
clone_size: -
d_call: -